This passage covers 6 T cell receptor beta chains from one sample sequenced in a study of T cell responses to AZD1222 COVID-19 vaccine. TCRdb keeps only in-frame clones here, not all; method: immunoSEQ multiplex PCR. The table records under 80,000 clones, about nine tenths of them present only once. Sequences were derived from peripheral blood, sampled on day 0 of AZD1222 vaccination. These receptor sequences come from an adult in good health.

In its sample, this clone was seen once. The gene calls are TRBV27 and TRBJ1-5, with TRBD1 as a possible D gene (5 bases). CDR3 size: 13 residues. Germline V gene lookup returns CDR1 MNHEY and CDR2 SMNVEV (reference sequence). V lost 3 bases and J 4 bases, leaving 7 bases between the germline ends. CDR3 residues: CASSFAGNQPQHF. The CDR3 DNA follows: TGTGCCAGCAGTTTCGCAGGGAATCAGCCCCAGCATTTT.

The chain employs TRBV6-5 and TRBJ1-6; D gene uncertain. Germline CDR1 and CDR2: MNHEY and SVGAGI. Trimming removed 5 bases from V and 4 bases from J, with 12 bases in between. This CDR3 spans 15 amino acids. As DNA, the CDR3 is TGTGCCAGCAGTCGTTCCGGGCCTTATAATTCACCCCTCCACTTT. This gives the protein CASSRSGPYNSPLHF.

This sequence joins TRBV7-2 and TRBJ2-2; 8 nucleotides match TRBD2. Germline V gene sequence: CDR1 SGHTA, CDR2 FQGNSA. V gave up 8 bases and J gave up 3 bases; unmatched junction bases: 8. There are 15 residues in the CDR3. The CDR3 DNA is TGTGCCAGCGAACCCCGGGGGGGCGACACCGGGGAGCTGTTTTTT. Protein sequence: CASEPRGGDTGELFF.

This clone was seen a few times. The V call is TRBV7-8, the J call TRBJ1-1, with TRBD1 identical over 7 bases. Unmatched junction bases numbered 7, after V lost 4 bases and J lost 2 bases. This CDR3 is built from 15 residues. In germline, CDR1 is SGHVS, CDR2 FQNEAQ. Here the CDR3 reads CASSSTGVGNTEAFF. CDR3 DNA: TGTGCCAGCAGCTCCACAGGGGTGGGTAACACTGAAGCTTTCTTT.

V is TRBV4-3 and J is TRBJ1-2; 7 bases fit TRBD1. From germline, CDR1 is LGHNA and CDR2 YSLEER. The CDR3 is 14 residues long. The V gene end was trimmed by 1 base and the J gene end by 4 bases; junction bases not matched to a gene: 3. The CDR3, as DNA: TGCGCCAGCAGCCAAGGGACAGGTGGCTATGGCTACACCTTC. The encoded protein is CASSQGTGGYGYTF.

The V gene is TRBV28, the J gene TRBJ2-5; possibly TRBD1 or TRBD2 for D (6 bases each). CDR3 length: 16 residues. Per germline, CDR1 MDHEN and CDR2 SYDVKM. V was clipped by 1 base and J by 4 bases, with 16 bases between them. CDR3 loop: CASSLSTGGIVETQYF. CDR3 sequence (DNA): TGTGCCAGCAGTTTATCGACAGGAGGGATCGTAGAGACCCAGTACTTC.